This TCR beta chain comes out of a study of cytomegalovirus exposure and HLA in healthy donors. Background on the study: In terms of ancestry, the Caucasian-associated cluster contained about four fifths of the approximately 380 genotyped donors. The study, taken as a whole, reports: In a later analysis, TCR beta V- and J-gene trimming showed a link to a missense DCLRE1C variant. Most TCR sequences were seen very rarely across donors, but some public TCRs occurred in many.

The CDR3 contains 19 residues. Germline V lookup: CDR1 SGDLS, CDR2 YYNGEE. V was clipped by 4 bases and J by 2 bases; unmatched bases: 11. For this clone: Antigen specificity is unknown.

Amplification used 60 Vbeta primers and 13 Jbeta primers. Repertoires were generated with immunoSEQ multiplex PCR, while TCRdb's copy carries only in-frame clones and drops some. This sample has around 150,000 clones; around four fifths occur once, and the top ten carry approximately 2%. This chain joins TRBV9 and TRBJ2-1; TRBD2 matches 14 bases. The sequence was collected from a female donor in good health and CMV-seronegative. Input material: PBMCs. The CDR3 nucleotides read TGTGCCAGCAGCCCCCGACTAGCGGGAGGGCCGGTTGCCTACAATGAGCAGTTCTTC. Translated: CASSPRLAGGPVAYNEQFF. Variable domain in full (rest from reference TRBV9 and TRBJ2-1): DSGVTQTPKHLITATGQRVTLRCSPRSGDLSVYWYQQSLDQGLQFLIQYYNGEERAKGNILERFSAQQFPDLHSELNLSSLELGDSALYFCASSPRLAGGPVAYNEQFFGPGTRLTVL.